This T cell receptor (beta chain) was obtained from a study of identical twins. The table lists this clonotype with a few counts. There are 14 residues in the CDR3. V lost 6 bases, J lost 2 bases, and 3 bases stayed unmatched. Looked up from germline, CDR1 is MNHEY and CDR2 is SVGEGT. TCRdb re-analysed the 5' RACE reads in MiXCR, keeping a single row per CDR3 protein. The sample lists about 490,000 distinct CDR3 sequences; roughly 15% were seen once. The same data also went into a second study, on yellow fever vaccine responses in identical twins.

Source material: CD4+ T cells sorted from blood. This receptor was identified in a woman aged 18-30 years in good health. The genes are TRBV6-2 or TRBV6-3 and TRBJ2-3; 9 nucleotides align to TRBD2. The CDR3 reads CASRSGRNTDTQYF. As DNA, the CDR3 is TGTGCCAGCAGGAGCGGGAGGAACACAGATACGCAGTATTTT.